The TCR beta chain described here comes from a study of T cell changes during pregnancy in multiple sclerosis. After removal of 3 bases from V and 7 bases from J, the junction contained 6 bases not matched to a gene. This CDR3 has 14 amino acids. Germline V gives CDR1 SGHRS, CDR2 YFSETQ. Sequencing was performed with immunoSEQ multiplex PCR; in TCRdb, only in-frame clones are kept and a portion is missing. The sample carries tens of thousands of clones, less than 95% recorded once. This receptor was identified in a female donor with multiple sclerosis, enrolled in a pregnancy study. Specimen: peripheral blood, collected in the third trimester of pregnancy. The chain couples TRBV5-1 to TRBJ1-4, with 7 positions matching TRBD1. CDR3 amino acids: CASSSTGVAEKLFF. DNA of the CDR3: TGCGCCAGCAGCTCAACAGGGGTAGCTGAAAAACTGTTTTTT.